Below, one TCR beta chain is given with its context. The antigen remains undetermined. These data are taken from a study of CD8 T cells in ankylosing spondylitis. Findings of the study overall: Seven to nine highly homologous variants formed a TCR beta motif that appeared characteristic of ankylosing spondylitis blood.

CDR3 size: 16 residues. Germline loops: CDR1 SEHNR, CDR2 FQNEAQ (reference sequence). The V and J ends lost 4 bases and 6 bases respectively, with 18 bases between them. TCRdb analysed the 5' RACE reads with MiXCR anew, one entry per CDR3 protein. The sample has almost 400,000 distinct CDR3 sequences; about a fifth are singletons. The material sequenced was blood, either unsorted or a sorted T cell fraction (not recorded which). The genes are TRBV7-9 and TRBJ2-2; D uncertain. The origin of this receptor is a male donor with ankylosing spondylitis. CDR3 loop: CASSSRIDPRAGELFF. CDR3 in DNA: TGTGCCAGCAGCTCCCGAATAGATCCAAGGGCCGGGGAGCTGTTTTTT.